The 22 T cell receptor beta chains below were found in one sample sequenced in a study of blood T cell repertoires in COVID-19 (TCRdb year 2020). Receptor amplification or capture employed the immunoSEQ multiplex PCR assay. Not all clones reach the TCRdb copy of this immuneACCESS table, which keeps in-frame sequences only. Checked studies attribute under half of the gap to unresolved V genes and leave the rest unexplained. The sample records about 180,000 clones, over 80% of which are singletons. Clones ranked in the top ten supply around 1.6% of the sample. Sequencing was carried out using peripheral blood. All receptors derive from a woman between 50 and 59 years old with acute or convalescent COVID-19.

The chain couples TRBV27 to TRBJ1-1; a weak D match, TRBD1 (5 bases). Germline V gene sequence: CDR1 MNHEY, CDR2 SMNVEV (reference sequence). This CDR3 comprises 11 residues. V lost 8 bases, J lost 10 bases, and 14 bases lay in between. CDR3 DNA sequence: TGTGCCAGCCTTGGGGGGGGTAGAGCTTTCTTT. Protein sequence: CASLGGGRAFF.

The rearrangement links TRBV10-1 to TRBJ2-2, with a possible D match to TRBD1 (6 bases). V was cut by 8 bases and J by 5 bases, with 6 bases left in between. CDR3 length: 11 residues. CDR1 is WNHNN and CDR2 is SYGVQD in the germline V gene (reference sequence). CDR3 residues: CASQGTGELFF. The CDR3 nucleotides read TGCGCCAGCCAGGGGACCGGGGAGCTGTTTTTT.

Here the CDR3 reads CTSSNPPGIYYNEQFF. The CDR3 coding sequence is TGCACCAGCAGCAACCCTCCCGGGATCTACTACAATGAGCAGTTCTTC. This chain connects TRBV1 to TRBJ2-1; the table's D gene call, TRBD2, was not cross checked with the DNA. TRBV1 is recorded as a pseudogene. This CDR3 is built from 16 residues.

The CDR3 DNA sequence: TGTGCCAGCAGACCCGGGACTAGCGGGGGAGATACGCAGTATTTT. This translates into CASRPGTSGGDTQYF. The chain employs TRBV5-6 and TRBJ2-3, with 14 bases lining up with TRBD2. The CDR3 consists of 15 residues. The V gene end was trimmed by 5 bases and the J gene end by 5 bases; junction bases not matched to a gene: 4. Germline assignment: CDR1 SGHDT and CDR2 YYEEEE.

This CDR3 reads CASSYGRLGAGELFF. CDR3 sequence (DNA): TGTGCCAGCAGTTACGGGAGGCTCGGGGCCGGGGAGCTGTTTTTT. The J gene is TRBJ2-2, the V gene TRBV27; 7 bases align to TRBD2. Germline V gene sequence: CDR1 MNHEY, CDR2 SMNVEV (reference sequence). The CDR3 is 15 residues long. V gave up 4 bases and J gave up 6 bases; unmatched junction bases: 8.

The chain uses TRBV25-1 and TRBJ2-1; TRBD1 is a possible D gene (5 bases). The CDR3 is 11 amino acids. Trimming cost V 4 bases and J 7 bases, with 5 bases left between them. CDR1 MGHDK and CDR2 SYGVNS come from the germline V gene. DNA of the CDR3: TGTGCCAGCAGTGCAGGGAATGAGCAGTTCTTC. This encodes CASSAGNEQFF.

The chain has TRBV4-2 and TRBJ2-3; D is possibly TRBD1 (5 bases). This CDR3 spans 17 amino acids. V lost 4 bases, J lost 5 bases, and 22 bases lay in between. From germline, CDR1 is LGHNA and CDR2 YNFKEQ. CDR3 DNA: TGTGCCAGCAGCCTCATTATAGATTGGGGTCAGGGAGATACGCAGTATTTT. This encodes CASSLIIDWGQGDTQYF.

This rearrangement joins TRBV19 to TRBJ1-2, with D maybe TRBD1 (6 bases). Germline CDR1 LNHDA, CDR2 SQIVND (reference sequence). Trimming pared 4 bases from V and 3 bases from J, leaving 18 bases between. This CDR3 is built from 16 residues. The CDR3 loop reads CASSTTGAITYYGYTF. In DNA form, the CDR3 reads TGTGCCAGTAGTACGACAGGAGCTATAACTTACTATGGCTACACCTTC.

This clone was picked up one time. J is TRBJ1-3 and V is TRBV7-6, with D perhaps matching TRBD1 (5 bases). The V gene's germline CDR1 is SGHVS and CDR2 FNYEAQ. V was trimmed by 5 bases and J by 2 bases, leaving 16 bases between them. The CDR3 covers 16 residues. CDR3 sequence reads: CASSQGRVSPGNTIYF. For the CDR3, the DNA is TGTGCCAGCAGCCAGGGTCGGGTCTCCCCTGGAAACACCATATATTTT.

This rearrangement joins TRBV15 to TRBJ1-2, with D possibly matching TRBD1 (6 bases). Trimming stripped 3 bases from V and 6 bases from J, with 17 bases between. The CDR3 sequence is 15 residues long. Germline CDR1 is LNHNV and CDR2 is YYDKDF (reference sequence). CDR3 protein: CATSRDTGTPHGYTF. The CDR3 DNA sequence: TGTGCCACCAGCAGGGATACCGGGACACCTCATGGCTACACCTTC.

This rearrangement joins TRBV4-1 to TRBJ2-1; 9 bases align to TRBD2. The CDR3 extends over 16 amino acids. V shed 0 bases and J 3 bases; nucleotides not matched to a gene: 3. Per germline, CDR1 MGHRA and CDR2 YSYEKL. The CDR3 bases are TGCGCCAGCAGCCAAGAACCTAGCGGGGTCTACAATGAGCAGTTCTTC. Amino acid sequence: CASSQEPSGVYNEQFF.

The chain uses TRBV7-2 and TRBJ2-7, with D possibly being TRBD2 (6 bases). This CDR3 region has 14 residues. V was pared by 5 bases and J by 2 bases, with 13 bases between. CDR1 is SGHTA and CDR2 is FQGNSA in the germline V gene. The CDR3 region is CASSPRGIPYEQYF. In nucleotides, the CDR3 is TGTGCCAGCAGCCCCCGGGGGATCCCCTACGAGCAGTACTTC. Based on the CDR3 plus reference TRBV7-2 and TRBJ2-7, the full variable domain is GAGVSQSPSNKVTEKGKDVELRCDPISGHTALYWYRQSLGQGLEFLIYFQGNSAPDKSGLPSDRFSAERTGGSVSTLTIQRTQQEDSAVYLCASSPRGIPYEQYFGPGTRLTVT.

The gene calls are TRBV9 and TRBJ2-5, with 7 bases identical to TRBD1. In germline, CDR1 is SGDLS, CDR2 YYNGEE. The ends lost 4 bases at V and 2 bases at J; junction bases unmatched: 11. The CDR3 sequence is 16 residues long. The CDR3 DNA follows: TGTGCCAGCAGCCCCCGGACTGAGGGGGCTCAAGAGACCCAGTACTTC. Amino acids: CASSPRTEGAQETQYF.

Comments on this clone: Relative to the germline gene, one junction end is altered; a read error may explain this. The chain joins TRBV6-5 to TRBJ1-1; D might be TRBD1 (6 bases). Germline lookup yields CDR1 MNHEY and CDR2 SVGAGI. CDR3 size: 12 residues. This CDR3 is CASNYRESEAFF. The DNA of the CDR3 is TGTGCCAGCAATTACAGGGAGTCTGAAGCTTTCTTT.

This rearrangement joins TRBV24-1 to TRBJ1-1; 7 bases agree with TRBD1. Germline V lookup: CDR1 KGHDR, CDR2 SFDVKD. The V gene end was trimmed by 7 bases and the J gene end by 4 bases; junction bases not matched to a gene: 5. The CDR3 is made up of 13 amino acids. CDR3 coding DNA: TGTGCCACCAGCGAACAGGGGCGCACTGAAGCTTTCTTT. Protein product: CATSEQGRTEAFF.

V is TRBV6-1 and J is TRBJ1-2; no clear D gene. V gave up 0 bases and J gave up 2 bases, with 7 bases separating them. Germline loops: CDR1 MNHNS, CDR2 SASEGT. The CDR3 contains 14 residues. This chain's CDR3 is CASSEAPGNYGYTF. The CDR3 DNA sequence: TGTGCCAGCAGTGAAGCCCCAGGCAACTATGGCTACACCTTC.

A single count supports this clone. This chain connects TRBV30 to TRBJ1-1; possible D gene TRBD1, 5 bases. Germline loops: CDR1 GTSNPN, CDR2 SVGIG (reference sequence). Trimming stripped 8 bases from V and 6 bases from J, with 13 bases between. The CDR3 covers 11 residues. The CDR3 DNA is TGTGCCGGAAGGGGCGGTTCTGAAGCTTTCTTT. Its protein product is CAGRGGSEAFF.

For this clone: The sample holds other DNA sequences that translate to the same CDR3. The chain links TRBV3-1 (or the pseudogene TRBV3-2) to TRBJ1-5, with 7 bases identical to TRBD1. V gave up 1 base and J gave up 6 bases; unmatched junction bases: 3. Germline values: CDR1 LGHDT, CDR2 YNNKEL (reference sequence). The CDR3 extends over 14 amino acids. As DNA, the CDR3 is TGTGCCAGCAGCCAAGGACAGGGATTTCAGCCCCAGCATTTT. Translating gives CASSQGQGFQPQHF.

This clone was observed a handful of times. The chain couples TRBV27 to TRBJ1-2, with 9 bases identical to TRBD1. The CDR3 extends over 15 amino acids. The ends lost 5 bases at V and 4 bases at J; junction bases unmatched: 8. Germline assignment: CDR1 MNHEY and CDR2 SMNVEV (reference sequence). This CDR3 reads CASSPGTGKGYGYTF. Here the CDR3 DNA reads TGTGCCAGCAGTCCAGGGACAGGGAAGGGCTATGGCTACACCTTC.

Only a few counts were recorded for this clone. The chain has TRBV11-2 and TRBJ2-7; 9 positions agree with TRBD1. The CDR3 runs to 15 residues. CDR1 and CDR2 from the germline V gene are SGHAT and FQNNGV. Germline trimming cut 6 bases from V and 6 bases from J; bases unmatched to any gene: 12. The CDR3 nucleotides are TGTGCCAGCAGACCCACCTCCGGGACAGGGCCCGAGCAGTACTTC. Its translation is CASRPTSGTGPEQYF.

The chain couples TRBV19 to TRBJ1-5, with D uncertain. CDR1 is LNHDA and CDR2 is SQIVND in the germline V gene (reference sequence). CDR3 length equals 12 residues. Trimming shortened V by 6 bases and J by 8 bases, and 11 bases separated the two germline ends. CDR3 DNA: TGTGCCAGTAGGGAGGGCACTAAGCCCCAGCATTTT. Residues: CASREGTKPQHF.

The chain recombines TRBV9 with TRBJ2-2, with a tentative D call TRBD1 (5 bases). Trimming shortened V by 5 bases and J by 7 bases, and 12 bases separated the two germline ends. In germline, CDR1 is SGDLS, CDR2 YYNGEE. This CDR3 spans 13 amino acids. DNA of the CDR3: TGTGCCAGCAGAGAGACAGACAGCGGGGAGCTGTTTTTT. Residues: CASRETDSGELFF.